Sequencing of this TCR beta chain was carried out in a study of shared clonotypes between healthy human individuals. At least ten counts were recorded for this clone. Here immunoSEQ multiplex PCR was the method, and the copy in TCRdb shows in-frame clones only, minus some. Of around 450,000 clones listed, roughly 80% were seen once; the top ten hold under 15%. The CDR3 loop spans 18 amino acids. Germline V gives CDR1 MNHEY, CDR2 SMNVEV (reference sequence). With 5 bases clipped from V and 4 bases from J, the junction kept 10 bases outside the gene matches. This TCR was recovered from a woman aged 40 to 50 in good health. Some clones in this sample may be carry-over from other donors' samples. The material sequenced was PBMCs. The chain has TRBV27 and TRBJ2-2; 13 bases line up with TRBD2. The CDR3 is CASSTRWGLAGPTGELFF. Written as DNA, the CDR3 is TGTGCCAGCAGTACCCGATGGGGACTAGCGGGGCCCACCGGGGAGCTGTTTTTT.